These T cell receptor beta chains were read from a single sample in a study of T cells after yellow fever vaccination. TCRdb recomputed calls from the 5' RACE reads with MiXCR, one row per CDR3 protein. The table has hundreds of thousands of distinct CDR3 sequences, approximately 21% seen once. The sequenced sample was PBMCs, obtained 15 days after the yellow fever booster vaccination. The source is a man aged 25-45 years who received the YFV17D yellow fever vaccine. Each CDR3 is given with its conserved first and last residue. The D gene is left open where the match is weak. A clone size is listed for some rows: how often the clone was seen (once, few, many), or a class if it is expanded.

- TRBJ2-3 TRBD2 17 TRBV7-6 TGTGCCAGCAGCTTTACAGTAGCGGGAGGCACGCCAGATACGCAGTATTTT CASSFTVAGGTPDTQYF
- TRBJ2-7 - 14 TRBV30 TGTGCCTGGAGCAGGCAGGGAATGGATTCGAAGCAGTACTTC CAWSRQGMDSKQYF
- TRBJ2-1 - 14 TRBV7-8 TGTGCCAGCACCCTTGAGTGGGCGGCAAATGAGCAGTTCTTC CASTLEWAANEQFF
- TRBJ2-2 - 17 TRBV5-4 TGTGCCAGCAGCTTGGTACGAGGCCGGCTGGGGACCGGGGAGCTGTTTTTT CASSLVRGRLGTGELFF
- TRBJ2-2 - 16 TRBV18 TGTGCCAGCTACAGAAGTCGGACGGGAGACACCGGGGAGCTGTTTTTT CASYRSRTGDTGELFF
- TRBJ1-5 - 15 TRBV28 TGTGCCAGCAGGATACGGGGGCAGGGACAACGGCCCCAGCATTTT CASRIRGQGQRPQHF
few TRBJ2-7 - 14 TRBV5-1 TGCGCCAGCAGCTTCCAGGCCAGCTCCTACGAGCAGTACTTC CASSFQASSYEQYF
few TRBJ2-2 - 14 TRBV5-4 TGTGCCAGCAGCTTGGGTTTGCACACCGGGGAGCTGTTTTTT CASSLGLHTGELFF
- TRBJ2-7 - 12 TRBV20-1 TGCAGTGCTCGACTAGGCGCCTACGAGCAGTACTTC CSARLGAYEQYF
few TRBJ2-7 - 14 TRBV27 TGTGCCAGCTCCCACAGTCAGGGGGGATACGAGCAGTACTTC CASSHSQGGYEQYF
- TRBJ2-7 - 12 TRBV5-4 TGTGCCAGCAGCCGGTGGGGGAGCGAGCAGTACTTC CASSRWGSEQYF
- TRBJ2-7 - 14 TRBV14 TGTGCCAGCAGCCCCTTGTGGGGGACCTACGAGCAGTACTTC CASSPLWGTYEQYF
few TRBJ1-4 - 16 TRBV4-3 TGCGCCAGCAGCCAAGTGTCTGGCGAGTCTAATGAAAAACTGTTTTTT CASSQVSGESNEKLFF
- TRBJ1-3 - 14 TRBV15 TGTGCCACCAGTGGCTCCTACTCTGGAAACACCATATATTTT CATSGSYSGNTIYF
- TRBJ2-7 TRBD1 17 TRBV4-3 TGCGCCAGCAGCCAAGGGGACAGCGGTCTAGCTAACTACGAGCAGTACTTC CASSQGDSGLANYEQYF
few TRBJ2-5 TRBD2 17 TRBV10-3 TGTGCCATCAGTGAGTCGACTAGCCGACTGTACCAAGAGACCCAGTACTTC CAISESTSRLYQETQYF
- TRBJ1-4 - 15 TRBV9 TGTGCCAGCAGCGACTCGACAACAACTAATGAAAAACTGTTTTTT CASSDSTTTNEKLFF
- TRBJ2-5 - 13 TRBV20-1 TGCAGTGCCCCTCCGGGGGCCCAAGAGACCCAGTACTTC CSAPPGAQETQYF
- TRBJ2-7 - 14 TRBV6-5 TGTGCCAGCAGTTACGGCGGCAATCCCAACGAGCAGTACTTC CASSYGGNPNEQYF
- TRBJ2-1 - 15 TRBV5-1 TGCGCCAGCAGCCCGGGCCATAATTCCTACAATGAGCAGTTCTTC CASSPGHNSYNEQFF
- TRBJ2-3 TRBD2 17 TRBV20-1 TGCAGTGCTAGAGATAGTGGGCCTAGCGGGAGGGGCGATACGCAGTATTTT CSARDSGPSGRGDTQYF
- TRBJ2-7 - 15 TRBV12-3/TRBV12-4 TGTGCCAGCAGTCCCAGTAGGCCCGAAACCTACGAGCAGTACTTC CASSPSRPETYEQYF
- TRBJ2-5 TRBD1 12 TRBV29-1 TGCAGCACGACCGGGACAGGAGAGACCCAGTACTTC CSTTGTGETQYF
few TRBJ2-5 TRBD1 15 TRBV4-3 TGCGCCAGCAGCCAAGTTTCAGGGGGCCAAGAGACCCAGTACTTC CASSQVSGGQETQYF
- TRBJ2-7 TRBD2 18 TRBV28 TGTGCCAGCAGTTTACCCGGACTAGCGGGAGGTGAAGTCTACGAGCAGTACTTC CASSLPGLAGGEVYEQYF